This TCR beta chain derives from a study of response to subunit inactivated influenza vaccine. Study-level results: After each seasonal influenza vaccination, few new T cells are recruited, the authors suggested.

This CDR3 region has 19 residues. Germline V gene lookup returns CDR1 LGHDT and CDR2 YNNKEL (reference sequence). The V end lost 4 bases, the J end lost 7 bases, and 30 bases lay between the germline ends. Each CDR3 protein gets one entry after TCRdb re-called the RT-PCR reads with MiXCR. The table has fewer than 700,000 distinct CDR3 sequences, about an eighth seen once. This clonotype was recorded at least ten times. As yet, its antigen is unknown. The sample consisted of PBMCs from blood, taken 40 to 50 days after vaccination. J is TRBJ2-3 and V is TRBV3-1; either TRBD1 or TRBD2 may fit D (5 bases each). The sequence was collected from a man aged 50 or older who received an inactivated influenza vaccine. The CDR3 here is CASSPMSSRPRDRRHTQYF. For the CDR3, the DNA is TGTGCCAGCAGCCCCATGTCGTCTCGCCCCAGGGACCGTAGGCATACGCAGTATTTT.